Below, 28 T cell receptor beta chains from the same sample are listed, as sequenced in a study of cytomegalovirus exposure and HLA in healthy donors. Use of 60 Vbeta and 13 Jbeta primers characterized the PCR. Assay used: immunoSEQ multiplex PCR; TCRdb lists only in-frame clones, some missing. The repertoire holds about 160,000 clones, with about 75% as singletons. Sequenced input: PBMCs. These receptors all come from a man younger than 30 in good health and CMV-seronegative.

This chain uses TRBV25-1 with TRBJ2-7, with D hard to call. CDR3 length equals 14 residues. V gave up 5 bases and J gave up 3 bases, with 14 bases separating them. The germline V gene has CDR1 MGHDK and CDR2 SYGVNS. This chain's CDR3 is CASSPLEGYYEQYF. Written as DNA, the CDR3 is TGTGCCAGCAGTCCCCTAGAAGGTTACTACGAGCAGTACTTC.

The rearrangement joins TRBV28 to TRBJ1-5, with TRBD1 matching 8 bases. Losses at the gene ends were 8 bases for V and 8 bases for J; bases not matched to a gene: 11. Per germline, CDR1 MDHEN and CDR2 SYDVKM. The CDR3 length is 14 residues. The CDR3 DNA reads TGTGCCAGCCTTCCACCGACAGGGGCCGAGCCCCAGCATTTT. This encodes CASLPPTGAEPQHF.

The V call is TRBV7-9, the J call TRBJ1-4; 7 bases are a match to TRBD1. CDR3 size: 15 residues. Germline values: CDR1 SEHNR, CDR2 FQNEAQ (reference sequence). V lost 5 bases to trimming and J lost 7 bases; unmatched junction nucleotides: 10. Written as DNA, the CDR3 is TGTGCCAGCAGCCGTCCAGTCCCAGGGGGTGAAAAACTGTTTTTT. This codes for CASSRPVPGGEKLFF.

The gene calls are TRBV6-6 and TRBJ2-2; D is uncertain. V lost 5 bases and J 5 bases, leaving 15 bases between the germline ends. From germline, CDR1 is MNHNY and CDR2 SVGAGI (reference sequence). This CDR3 contains 15 residues. The CDR3 protein is CASSTLEYWTGELFF. Written as DNA, the CDR3 is TGTGCCAGCAGTACCCTGGAGTATTGGACCGGGGAGCTGTTTTTT.

The rearrangement uses TRBV29-1 and TRBJ2-3; 13 bases are shared with TRBD2. This CDR3 is built from 17 residues. CDR1 and CDR2 (germline): SQVTM, ANQGSEA. V lost 7 bases, J lost 1 base, and 11 bases stayed unmatched. CDR3 in amino acids: CSAEPGLAGAGTDTQYF. In nucleotides, the CDR3 is TGCAGCGCCGAGCCCGGACTAGCGGGAGCCGGCACAGATACGCAGTATTTT.

The V gene is TRBV9, the J gene TRBJ1-1, with 10 bases that match TRBD1. This CDR3 spans 14 amino acids. J gave up 9 bases and V 4 bases, and 9 bases lay outside the gene matches. Germline CDR1 SGDLS, CDR2 YYNGEE. The CDR3 loop reads CASSPPGQGNQAFF. The CDR3 DNA reads as TGTGCCAGCAGCCCACCGGGACAGGGGAACCAAGCTTTCTTT.

This clone has only one observation. This chain uses TRBV6-5 with TRBJ1-4; a possible D gene is TRBD1 (5 bases). This CDR3 spans 15 amino acids. The V end was cut by 6 bases, the J end by 4 bases, with 15 bases between. Per germline, CDR1 MNHEY and CDR2 SVGAGI. The CDR3 DNA is TGTGCCAGCAGCCCACAGGTGCAAAGTAATGAAAAACTGTTTTTT. This sequence encodes CASSPQVQSNEKLFF.

The J gene is TRBJ1-1, the V gene TRBV19; no clear D. Germline CDR1 LNHDA, CDR2 SQIVND (reference sequence). The germline V and J ends were trimmed by 2 bases and 0 bases, with 10 bases remaining between them. CDR3 size: 15 residues. CDR3 amino acids: CASSIFSVMNTEAFF. CDR3 DNA sequence: TGTGCCAGTAGTATATTCTCAGTCATGAACACTGAAGCTTTCTTT.

Written as DNA, the CDR3 is TGCGCCAGCAGCCCGAGTCCCGGGGGGGGGACTGAAGCTTTCTTT. Encoded protein: CASSPSPGGGTEAFF. The chain couples TRBV5-1 to TRBJ1-1; D might be TRBD1 (5 bases). This CDR3 region has 15 residues. Per germline, CDR1 SGHRS and CDR2 YFSETQ. Deletions cut 4 bases from V and 5 bases from J, with 18 bases between. Drawing the rest from reference TRBV5-1 and TRBJ1-1, the complete variable domain is KAGVTQTPRYLIKTRGQQVTLSCSPISGHRSVSWYQQTPGQGLQFLFEYFSETQRNKGNFPGRFSGRQFSNSRSEMNVSTLELGDSALYLCASSPSPGGGTEAFFGQGTRLTVV.

V gene TRBV19 combines with J gene TRBJ1-1; no clear D. Trimming removed 0 bases from V and 7 bases from J, with 9 bases in between. CDR1 and CDR2 (germline): LNHDA, SQIVND (reference sequence). This CDR3 contains 13 residues. CDR3 coding DNA: TGTGCCAGTAGTATAGAAGGAGGATTTGAAGCTTTCTTT. Protein sequence: CASSIEGGFEAFF.

The sample holds one count of this clone. CDR3 sequence (DNA): TGTGCCAGCGGGGGGTCCCTCATGAACACTGAAGCTTTCTTT. It is translated as CASGGSLMNTEAFF. This chain uses TRBV6-5 with TRBJ1-1; weak D call: TRBD1 (5 bases). Between the trimmed V and J ends, which lost 8 bases and 0 bases, there was a span of 13 bases. Germline loops: CDR1 MNHEY, CDR2 SVGAGI. The CDR3 is made up of 14 amino acids.

The chain couples TRBV9 to TRBJ2-1; 10 bases line up with TRBD2. Germline loops: CDR1 SGDLS, CDR2 YYNGEE. The J segment lost 7 bases and the V segment lost 2 bases, leaving 21 bases of the junction unmatched. There are 20 residues in the CDR3. The chain's CDR3 is CASSVRGIGDEREGLNEQFF. Written as DNA, the CDR3 is TGTGCCAGCAGCGTCCGGGGAATAGGGGATGAGCGGGAGGGCCTGAATGAGCAGTTCTTC.

The gene calls are TRBV5-4 and TRBJ2-7; TRBD2 is a possible D gene (5 bases). This CDR3 is built from 15 residues. Trimming pared 0 bases from V and 0 bases from J, leaving 10 bases between. CDR1 is SGHNT, CDR2 YYREEE, per germline (reference sequence). As DNA, the CDR3 is TGTGCCAGCAGCTTGGGGCGGGCAGCCTCCTACGAGCAGTACTTC. Protein sequence: CASSLGRAASYEQYF.

The chain couples TRBV7-2 to TRBJ1-2; tentative D call: TRBD1 (6 bases). The CDR3 totals 12 residues. V was trimmed by 5 bases and J by 7 bases, leaving 11 bases between them. Germline CDR1 is SGHTA and CDR2 is FQGNSA. DNA of the CDR3: TGTGCCAGCAGCAAAGGGGGAACTGGCTACACCTTC. Translation gives CASSKGGTGYTF.

The V gene is TRBV6-7, the J gene TRBJ2-5, with 10 nucleotides matching TRBD1. TRBV6-7 is given ORF status, its function remaining uncertain. The CDR3 is 18 amino acids. Trimming cost V 2 bases and J 2 bases; bases outside gene matches: 11. Here the CDR3 DNA reads TGTGCCAGCAGTTACAGACAGGGGGCTTCGGTGGGACAAGAGACCCAGTACTTC. It yields the protein CASSYRQGASVGQETQYF.

This clone has just a few counts. This chain links TRBV7-8 with TRBJ2-1; 12 bases match TRBD1. Per germline, CDR1 SGHVS and CDR2 FQNEAQ. Trimming removed 1 base from V and 8 bases from J; junction bases left unmatched: 9. The CDR3 is 17 residues long. This chain's CDR3 is CASSLVVLGTGGHEQFF. The CDR3 DNA is TGTGCCAGCAGCTTAGTGGTCTTGGGGACAGGGGGCCATGAGCAGTTCTTC.

As concerns this clone: This sample also contains other DNA sequences that code for the same CDR3. The chain combines TRBV20-1 with TRBJ2-5, with D possibly matching TRBD1 (6 bases). Trimming removed 6 bases at V and 5 bases at J, with 10 bases between. CDR1 is DFQATT and CDR2 is SNEGSKA in the germline V gene (reference sequence). The CDR3 runs to 11 residues. The CDR3 bases are TGCAGTGCCTCTACAGGGGAGACCCAGTACTTC. It encodes CSASTGETQYF.

The chain uses TRBV27 and TRBJ1-5; D unresolved. The V end lost 0 bases, the J end lost 6 bases, and 12 bases lay between the germline ends. CDR1 and CDR2 (germline): MNHEY, SMNVEV (reference sequence). This CDR3 has 15 residues. The CDR3 reads CASSLSDPQSQPQHF. The DNA of the CDR3 is TGTGCCAGCAGTTTATCGGATCCACAGAGTCAGCCCCAGCATTTT.

The table lists this clone with a count of one. The rearrangement joins TRBV5-6 to TRBJ1-1, with TRBD1 as a possible D gene (5 bases). This CDR3 is built from 14 residues. The V gene's germline CDR1 is SGHDT and CDR2 YYEEEE. Between the trimmed V and J ends, which lost 3 bases and 5 bases, there was a span of 14 bases. CDR3 sequence (DNA): TGTGCCAGCAGCTGGGGCCTTTCGGTGACTGAAGCTTTCTTT. Its protein product is CASSWGLSVTEAFF.

In this sample, this clone turned up a few times. The rearrangement uses TRBV9 and TRBJ2-1; 7 bases agree with TRBD1. The CDR3 is 17 residues long. V lost 0 bases and J lost 6; bases outside the gene matches: 12. In germline, CDR1 is SGDLS, CDR2 YYNGEE. The CDR3 loop reads CASSVAYPAGGPNEQFF. As DNA, the CDR3 is TGTGCCAGCAGCGTAGCTTATCCGGCAGGGGGTCCCAATGAGCAGTTCTTC.

This clone was observed at least ten times. The chain combines TRBV19 with TRBJ2-3, with 8 bases matching TRBD2. CDR1 LNHDA and CDR2 SQIVND come from the germline V gene (reference sequence). The junction had 5 bases not matched to a gene; V was cut back by 2 bases and J by 4 bases. The CDR3 contains 15 residues. In nucleotides, the CDR3 is TGTGCCAGTAGTATATCTTCCGGGGGGGCAGATACGCAGTATTTT. This encodes CASSISSGGADTQYF. Full variable domain (remainder filled in from reference TRBV19 and TRBJ2-3): DGGITQSPKYLFRKEGQNVTLSCEQNLNHDAMYWYRQDPGQGLRLIYYSQIVNDFQKGDIAEGYSVSREKKESFPLTVTSAQKNPTAFYLCASSISSGGADTQYFGPGTRLTVL.

This clone occurred once. The CDR3 reads CASSPPGTGGETQYF. DNA for the CDR3: TGTGCCAGCTCACCCCCCGGGACAGGGGGGGAGACCCAGTACTTC. The chain is built from TRBV18 and TRBJ2-5; 11 nucleotides align to TRBD1. Trimming cost V 3 bases and J 5 bases; bases outside gene matches: 5. Per the germline V gene, CDR1 is KGHSH and CDR2 is LQKENI. CDR3 length: 15 amino acids.

The genes are TRBV28 and TRBJ2-5; TRBD2 matches 10 bases. There are 19 residues in the CDR3. CDR1 is MDHEN, CDR2 SYDVKM, per germline. J lost 2 bases, V lost 1 base, and 13 bases had no gene match. The CDR3 here is CASSLLFYGRTSGQETQYF. DNA of the CDR3: TGTGCCAGCAGTTTATTATTTTATGGGCGGACTAGCGGACAAGAGACCCAGTACTTC.

The V and J genes are TRBV5-1 and TRBJ2-2; D unresolved. Germline V CDR1 and CDR2: SGHRS, YFSETQ. V was shortened by 7 bases and J by 3 bases, with 13 bases between the two germline ends. CDR3 length: 14 residues. DNA for the CDR3: TGCGCCAGCGTCCAAACGTCGGACACCGGGGAGCTGTTTTTT. This gives the protein CASVQTSDTGELFF.

There are a few counts of this clone. This chain uses TRBV19 with TRBJ2-1; 10 bases align to TRBD2. Germline V CDR1 and CDR2: LNHDA, SQIVND (reference sequence). J lost 4 bases, V lost 2 bases, and 14 bases had no gene match. The CDR3 totals 19 residues. The CDR3 protein is CASSIRSLSGRAGYNEQFF. The CDR3 coding sequence is TGTGCCAGTAGTATACGATCATTGAGCGGGAGGGCCGGTTACAATGAGCAGTTCTTC. Drawing the rest from reference TRBV19 and TRBJ2-1, the complete variable domain is DGGITQSPKYLFRKEGQNVTLSCEQNLNHDAMYWYRQDPGQGLRLIYYSQIVNDFQKGDIAEGYSVSREKKESFPLTVTSAQKNPTAFYLCASSIRSLSGRAGYNEQFFGPGTRLTVL.

This sequence joins TRBV2 and TRBJ2-1; TRBD2 is a possible D gene (5 bases). V was shortened by 9 bases and J by 2 bases, with 17 bases between the two germline ends. Germline V gene lookup returns CDR1 SNHLY and CDR2 FYNNEI. CDR3 size: 15 residues. CDR3 amino acids: CASGRSGSPYNEQFF. The CDR3 DNA sequence: TGTGCCAGTGGAAGGTCGGGGAGCCCCTACAATGAGCAGTTCTTC.

As for this clone: Other DNA sequences in the same sample also yield this CDR3. The V and J genes are TRBV6-5 and TRBJ1-1; D is uncertain. CDR3 length equals 14 residues. V lost 2 bases, J lost 1 base, and 8 bases lay in between. CDR1 and CDR2 from the germline V gene are MNHEY and SVGAGI. The CDR3 loop reads CASSYSQANTEAFF. The CDR3 DNA sequence: TGTGCCAGCAGTTACAGTCAGGCGAACACTGAAGCTTTCTTT.

V usage is TRBV9 and J usage is TRBJ1-2; 8 nucleotides line up with TRBD1. Germline V gives CDR1 SGDLS, CDR2 YYNGEE. Unmatched junction bases numbered 8, after V lost 0 bases and J lost 1 base. This CDR3 is 17 amino acids long. The CDR3: CASSVAPGGAYNYGYTF. CDR3 DNA: TGTGCCAGCAGCGTAGCCCCAGGGGGCGCCTATAACTATGGCTACACCTTC.